The text below deals with one T cell receptor beta chain. What it recognizes is unknown. Surgery without prior neoadjuvant therapy was the treatment of the selected pancreatic ductal adenocarcinoma patients. These data come from a study of T cells in pancreatic ductal adenocarcinoma. Study-level points and caveats: Compared with tumor, blood showed more total productive templates and around 8.4-fold more clonotypes.

The germline V gene encodes CDR1 SGHTA and CDR2 FQGNSA. With 4 bases removed from V and 9 bases from J, the gap between germline ends came to 17 bases. The CDR3 contains 14 residues. Assay: immunoSEQ multiplex PCR; the TCRdb copy retains only in-frame clones and omits some. The top ten clones hold under 3.5% of a sample with about 98,000 clones, 90% to 95% of them seen once. The chain employs TRBV7-2 and TRBJ2-3, with D possibly matching TRBD1 (6 bases). The sequence came from a human donor with pancreatic ductal adenocarcinoma. The specimen was PBMCs. The CDR3 nucleotides read TGTGCCAGCAGCTCGACAGGTTTCCAGATGACGCAGTATTTT. This codes for CASSSTGFQMTQYF.